This TCR beta chain was identified in a study of response to subunit inactivated influenza vaccine. TCRdb independently ran MiXCR on the RT-PCR reads; one entry per CDR3 protein. The sample lists about 580,000 distinct CDR3 sequences; 11% to 15% were seen once. This specimen was PBMCs from blood, taken roughly 12 days after vaccination. The TCR comes from a middle-aged man who received an inactivated influenza vaccine.

This chain's CDR3 is CASSSGGPLEAFF. The CDR3 region has the DNA TGTGCCAGCAGCTCCGGAGGCCCCCTTGAAGCTTTCTTT. The chain has TRBV7-9 and TRBJ1-1, with D hard to call. Germline V gives CDR1 SEHNR, CDR2 FQNEAQ (reference sequence). The CDR3 is 13 amino acids. V lost 4 bases and J 7 bases, leaving 13 bases between the germline ends.